A few counts support the clone carrying this T cell receptor beta chain. Trimming took 6 bases from V and 5 from J; bases not matched to a gene: 6. Germline CDR1 and CDR2: MNHEY and SVGEGT. The CDR3 consists of 13 residues. Alongside a J-beta primer mix, a sample-barcoded 5' primer served in a second PCR lasting about 6 to 12 cycles. TCRdb recomputed calls from the 5' RACE reads with MiXCR, one row per CDR3 protein. The sample consists of about 1.7 million distinct CDR3 sequences, over 25% of them appearing once. This sample was taken from a study of blood T cells in healthy people across ages. The sample was blood. The rearrangement uses TRBV6-2 or TRBV6-3 and TRBJ2-7; 8 bases agree with TRBD2. This receptor was obtained from a woman aged 25 to 39 in good health. Here the CDR3 reads CASSSGRFNEQYF. CDR3 in DNA: TGTGCCAGCAGCAGCGGGAGATTTAACGAGCAGTACTTC.